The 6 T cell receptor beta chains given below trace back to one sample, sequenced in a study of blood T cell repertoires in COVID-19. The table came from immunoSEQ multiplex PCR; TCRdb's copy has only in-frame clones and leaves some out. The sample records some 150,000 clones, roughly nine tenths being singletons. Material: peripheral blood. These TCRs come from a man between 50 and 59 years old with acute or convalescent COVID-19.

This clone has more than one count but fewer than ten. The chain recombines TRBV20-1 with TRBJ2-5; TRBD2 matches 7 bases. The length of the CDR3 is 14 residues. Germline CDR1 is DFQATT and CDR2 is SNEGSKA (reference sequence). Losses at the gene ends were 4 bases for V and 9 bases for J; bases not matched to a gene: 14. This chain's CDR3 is CSATELGGVSAQYF. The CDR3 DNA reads TGCAGTGCTACTGAACTGGGGGGGGTTTCGGCCCAGTACTTC.

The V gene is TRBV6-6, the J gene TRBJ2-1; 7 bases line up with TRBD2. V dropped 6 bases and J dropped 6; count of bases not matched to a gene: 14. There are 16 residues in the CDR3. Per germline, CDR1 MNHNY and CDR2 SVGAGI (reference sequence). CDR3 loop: CASSANSGTYLNEQFF. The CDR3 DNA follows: TGTGCCAGCAGCGCTAACAGCGGGACCTATCTCAATGAGCAGTTCTTC.

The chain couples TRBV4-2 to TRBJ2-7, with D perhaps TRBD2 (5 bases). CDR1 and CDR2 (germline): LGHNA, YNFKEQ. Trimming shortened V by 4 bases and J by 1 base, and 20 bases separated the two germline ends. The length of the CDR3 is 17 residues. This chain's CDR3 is CASSPFRTGKASYEQYF. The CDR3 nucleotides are TGTGCCAGCAGCCCATTTAGGACGGGAAAGGCGTCCTACGAGCAGTACTTC.

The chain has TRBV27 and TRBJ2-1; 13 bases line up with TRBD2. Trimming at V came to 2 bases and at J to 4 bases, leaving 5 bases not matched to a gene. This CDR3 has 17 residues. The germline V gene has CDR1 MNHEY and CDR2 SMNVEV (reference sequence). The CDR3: CASSLRGLAGEYNEQFF. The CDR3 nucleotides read TGTGCCAGCAGTTTAAGAGGACTAGCGGGAGAGTACAATGAGCAGTTCTTC.

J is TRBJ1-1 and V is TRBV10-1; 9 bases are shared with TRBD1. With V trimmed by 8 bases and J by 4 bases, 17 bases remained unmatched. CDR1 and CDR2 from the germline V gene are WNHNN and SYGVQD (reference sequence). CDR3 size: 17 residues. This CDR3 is CASLTGGQGFRGTEAFF. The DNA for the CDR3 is TGCGCCAGCTTAACCGGCGGACAGGGGTTCCGGGGCACTGAAGCTTTCTTT.

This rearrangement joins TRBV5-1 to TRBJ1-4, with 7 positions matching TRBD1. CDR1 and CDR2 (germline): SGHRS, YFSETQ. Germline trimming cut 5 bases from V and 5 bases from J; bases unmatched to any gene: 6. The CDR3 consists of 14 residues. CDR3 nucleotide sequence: TGCGCCAGCAGTCCAGGGGGTAGAAATGAAAAACTGTTTTTT. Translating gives CASSPGGRNEKLFF.